The 8 T cell receptor beta chains given below trace back to one sample, sequenced in a study of T cell responses to AZD1222 COVID-19 vaccine. Libraries were prepared by immunoSEQ multiplex PCR; TCRdb keeps only in-frame clonotypes and omits some of them. The table records about 100,000 clones, 85% to 90% of them present only once. The input for sequencing was peripheral blood, taken on day 0 of AZD1222 vaccination. Receptors were obtained from an adult in good health.

For the CDR3, the DNA is TGTGCCAGCAGTTACCCACCGGGACAGGGGAATTCACCCCTCCACTTT. This translates into CASSYPPGQGNSPLHF. The J gene is TRBJ1-6, the V gene TRBV6-6; 10 positions match TRBD1. CDR3 length: 16 amino acids. V lost 2 bases, J lost 7 bases, and 5 bases stayed unmatched. From germline, CDR1 is MNHNY and CDR2 SVGAGI (reference sequence).

In DNA form, the CDR3 reads TGTGCCAGCAGTAAGGACGGGGGTAATGGCGAAAAACTGTTTTTT. This translates into CASSKDGGNGEKLFF. The J gene is TRBJ1-4, the V gene TRBV25-1, with D possibly matching TRBD1 (5 bases). V lost 5 bases and J lost 8, with 18 bases in between. Germline V gene sequence: CDR1 MGHDK, CDR2 SYGVNS. The CDR3 is made up of 15 amino acids.

V is TRBV6-4 and J is TRBJ1-5; D possibly corresponds to TRBD1 (6 bases). The ends were cut back, 3 bases at V and 5 bases at J, with 26 bases in the middle. CDR3 length equals 19 residues. The germline V gene encodes CDR1 MRHNA and CDR2 SNTAGT. Written as DNA, the CDR3 is TGTGCCAGCAGTGATGATGGGACACCCCCGAGGACAAGTTATCAGCCCCAGCATTTT. It yields the protein CASSDDGTPPRTSYQPQHF.

In its sample, this clone was seen many times. The sample holds other DNA sequences that translate to the same CDR3. This rearrangement joins TRBV5-1 to TRBJ1-2; 8 bases map to TRBD1. With 4 bases clipped from V and 0 bases from J, the junction kept 2 bases outside the gene matches. The germline V gene has CDR1 SGHRS and CDR2 YFSETQ. There are 14 residues in the CDR3. The CDR3 DNA reads TGCGCCAGCAGCCCGACAGGGGCTAACTATGGCTACACCTTC. Its protein product is CASSPTGANYGYTF.

The chain combines TRBV6-5 with TRBJ1-6, with no clear D. This CDR3 spans 13 amino acids. Deletions cut 8 bases from V and 5 bases from J, with 10 bases between. In germline, CDR1 is MNHEY, CDR2 SVGAGI. CDR3 sequence reads: CASSSADNSPLHF. CDR3 DNA: TGTGCCAGCTCGTCGGCAGATAATTCACCCCTCCACTTT.

The chain joins TRBV10-2 to TRBJ1-5, with 8 bases lining up with TRBD1. This CDR3 spans 15 amino acids. Germline values: CDR1 WSHSY, CDR2 SAAADI. With 2 bases clipped from V and 3 bases from J, the junction kept 3 bases outside the gene matches. CDR3 sequence: CASSEVDRDNQPQHF. For the CDR3, the DNA is TGCGCCAGCAGTGAGGTGGACAGGGACAATCAGCCCCAGCATTTT.

As DNA, the CDR3 is TGTGCCAGCTCACCGACCAGGAACACTGAAGCTTTCTTT. This gives the protein CASSPTRNTEAFF. V usage is TRBV18 and J usage is TRBJ1-1, with unresolved D. With 3 bases removed from V and 1 base from J, the gap between germline ends came to 6 bases. The germline gives CDR1 KGHSH, CDR2 LQKENI. The CDR3 consists of 13 residues. The whole variable domain, remainder taken from reference TRBV18 and TRBJ1-1, is NAGVMQNPRHLVRRRGQEARLRCSPMKGHSHVYWYRQLPEEGLKFMVYLQKENIIDESGMPKERFSAEFPKEGPSILRIQQVVRGDSAAYFCASSPTRNTEAFFGQGTRLTVV.

This clone was seen only a few times. The V and J genes are TRBV3-1 (or the pseudogene TRBV3-2) and TRBJ1-3; D is possibly TRBD1 (6 bases). V was clipped by 1 base and J by 4 bases, with 14 bases between them. This CDR3 comprises 16 residues. Germline-derived CDR1 and CDR2 are LGHDT and YNNKEL (reference sequence). In nucleotides, the CDR3 is TGTGCCAGCAGCCAAGTTTTGGGGGCGACGGGAAACACCATATATTTT. Its translation is CASSQVLGATGNTIYF.